Below, 28 T cell receptor beta chains from the same sample are listed, as sequenced in a study of beta chain features in type 1 diabetes. All of the isolated RNA was reverse transcribed, so expressed TCRB transcripts were sequenced. Profiling relied on immunoSEQ multiplex PCR, and the TCRdb table lists in-frame clones only, not all of them. The data contain hundreds of thousands of clones, 13% to 15% of them seen just once; the ten biggest clones take up 5.5% to 7.5%. The sample was central memory CD4+ T cells from blood. The receptors stem from a young man in good health.

The chain joins TRBV15 to TRBJ2-5; D is uncertain. The J call is doubtful: the DNA matches TRBJ2-7 better. This CDR3 is 13 amino acids long. The germline V gene has CDR1 LNHNV and CDR2 YYDKDF (reference sequence). The DNA of the CDR3 is TGTGCCACCAGCAGAGACTTAATCTACGAGCAGTACTTC. As protein: CATSRDLIYEQYF.

This clone was counted between two and nine times. The rearrangement uses TRBV4-1 and TRBJ2-5, with D possibly TRBD2 on 5 matching bases. CDR1 is MGHRA, CDR2 YSYEKL, per germline. The CDR3 runs to 13 residues. Deletions cut 1 base from V and 5 bases from J, with 8 bases between. Here the CDR3 reads CASSQGPGETQYF. The CDR3 nucleotides are TGCGCCAGCAGCCAAGGACCGGGGGAGACCCAGTACTTC.

The sample holds a few counts of this clone. The V gene is TRBV19, the J gene TRBJ1-2, with 7 bases identical to TRBD1. Looked up from germline, CDR1 is LNHDA and CDR2 is SQIVND (reference sequence). V lost 9 bases to trimming and J lost 2 bases; unmatched junction nucleotides: 3. This CDR3 region has 12 residues. The CDR3 DNA reads as TGTGCCAGCCGGGGACAGAACTATGGCTACACCTTC. It yields the protein CASRGQNYGYTF.

The gene calls are TRBV15 and TRBJ1-5; no firm D call. Germline V gene sequence: CDR1 LNHNV, CDR2 YYDKDF (reference sequence). Trimming took off 0 bases at V and 7 bases at J, with 10 bases between the two ends. The CDR3 length is 14 residues. The CDR3 region is CATSRDHVVQPQHF. CDR3 sequence (DNA): TGTGCCACCAGCAGAGATCACGTGGTGCAGCCCCAGCATTTT.

This clone has a handful of counts. The gene calls are TRBV6-1 and TRBJ2-5; 9 bases map to TRBD2. Germline V CDR1 and CDR2: MNHNS, SASEGT. J gave up 10 bases and V 2 bases, and 5 bases lay outside the gene matches. CDR3 length: 13 amino acids. The CDR3 spells CASSEFLAGFQYF. The DNA for the CDR3 is TGTGCCAGCAGTGAATTTCTAGCGGGGTTCCAGTACTTC.

A few counts support this clone. The chain links TRBV4-3 to TRBJ2-2, with a tentative D call TRBD2 (6 bases). The CDR3 sequence is 15 residues long. Trimming left V 4 bases short and J 0 bases short, with 9 bases between. CDR1 and CDR2 (germline): LGHNA, YSLEER. CDR3 residues: CASSRGAANTGELFF. CDR3 sequence (DNA): TGCGCCAGCAGCCGCGGGGCAGCGAACACCGGGGAGCTGTTTTTT.

This chain links TRBV20-1 with TRBJ1-1; D is unresolved. V shed 7 bases and J shed 3 bases, with 9 bases lying between them. Looked up from germline, CDR1 is DFQATT and CDR2 is SNEGSKA (reference sequence). CDR3 length: 11 amino acids. CDR3 nucleotide sequence: TGCAGTGTTTGGAGGGACACTGAAGCTTTCTTT. Encoded protein: CSVWRDTEAFF.

The rearrangement joins TRBV9 to TRBJ1-3, with no clear D. The CDR3 is made up of 14 amino acids. V shed 5 bases and J shed 6 bases, with 15 bases lying between them. CDR1 and CDR2 (germline): SGDLS, YYNGEE. CDR3 region: CASRKDGRVNTIYF. CDR3 sequence (DNA): TGTGCCAGCAGGAAGGACGGTCGTGTAAACACCATATATTTT.

This clone was detected only a few times. The V call is TRBV7-2, the J call TRBJ1-2; D might be TRBD1 (5 bases). Trimming removed 7 bases at V and 5 bases at J, with 17 bases between. CDR3 length: 14 amino acids. Germline CDR1 is SGHTA and CDR2 is FQGNSA. The CDR3 DNA reads as TGTGCCAGCACCATCGTCGAGCGGGGGTATGGCTACACCTTC. Its protein product is CASTIVERGYGYTF.

This clone occurred a few times. V usage is TRBV27 and J usage is TRBJ2-2, with no clear D. The CDR3 is made up of 14 amino acids. V shed 7 bases and J shed 2 bases, with 11 bases lying between them. Germline V lookup: CDR1 MNHEY, CDR2 SMNVEV (reference sequence). This CDR3 is CASTRSLNTGELFF. DNA for the CDR3: TGTGCCAGCACCCGTTCACTAAACACCGGGGAGCTGTTTTTT.

This clone turned up a few times. The V call is TRBV7-2, the J call TRBJ2-3; no definite D call. This CDR3 comprises 14 residues. Per germline, CDR1 SGHTA and CDR2 FQGNSA. Trimming cost V 2 bases and J 8 bases, with 14 bases left between them. CDR3 DNA: TGTGCCAGCAGCTTAATGCTCGAAGGAAGTACGCAGTATTTT. The encoded protein is CASSLMLEGSTQYF. Complete variable domain (other parts from reference TRBV7-2 and TRBJ2-3): GAGVSQSPSNKVTEKGKDVELRCDPISGHTALYWYRQSLGQGLEFLIYFQGNSAPDKSGLPSDRFSAERTGGSVSTLTIQRTQQEDSAVYLCASSLMLEGSTQYFGPGTRLTVL.

This clone came up many times. The rearrangement joins TRBV7-7 to TRBJ2-7; D uncertain. V was cut by 1 base and J by 3 bases, with 10 bases left in between. The V gene's germline CDR1 is SSHAT and CDR2 FNYEAQ (reference sequence). The CDR3 contains 14 residues. The CDR3 spells CASSLDSGSYEQYF. The CDR3 DNA sequence: TGTGCCAGCAGCTTAGATTCGGGCAGCTACGAGCAGTACTTC.

This clone was found a few times. The chain employs TRBV18 and TRBJ1-1, with D unclear. This CDR3 has 13 residues. The V end lost 3 bases, the J end lost 4 bases, and 9 bases lay between the germline ends. From germline, CDR1 is KGHSH and CDR2 LQKENI. CDR3 sequence reads: CASSPVKGTEAFF. For the CDR3, the DNA is TGTGCCAGCTCACCGGTAAAGGGCACTGAAGCTTTCTTT.

The V and J genes are TRBV6-5 and TRBJ2-1; D is ambiguous. CDR1 and CDR2 (germline): MNHEY, SVGAGI. The CDR3 runs 11 residues. Deletions cut 3 bases from V and 10 bases from J, with 7 bases between. The CDR3 here is CASSYQSEQFF. CDR3 bases: TGTGCCAGCAGTTATCAATCCGAGCAGTTCTTC.

The V and J genes are TRBV6-5 and TRBJ1-4, with 7 positions matching TRBD1. V shed 11 bases, J shed 8 bases, and the junction held 8 bases outside the gene matches. The CDR3 sequence is 12 residues long. Germline CDR1 is MNHEY and CDR2 is SVGAGI. The CDR3 region is CASAGGSEKLFF. In DNA, the CDR3 is TGTGCCTCAGCAGGGGGATCAGAAAAACTGTTTTTT.

This rearrangement joins TRBV5-1 to TRBJ2-2; the D gene is possibly TRBD2 (5 bases). CDR1 and CDR2 (germline): SGHRS, YFSETQ. Deletions cut 4 bases from V and 0 bases from J, with 10 bases between. This CDR3 spans 15 amino acids. The CDR3 nucleotides read TGCGCCAGCAGCCCCCGGGGATCGAACACCGGGGAGCTGTTTTTT. This encodes CASSPRGSNTGELFF.

The chain employs TRBV11-2 and TRBJ2-1, with a possible D match to TRBD2 (5 bases). There are 14 residues in the CDR3. V was shortened by 2 bases and J by 8 bases, with 13 bases between the two germline ends. The germline CDR1 and CDR2 sequences are SGHAT and FQNNGV. CDR3 DNA sequence: TGTGCCAGCAGCTTATCTTGGGTCGGGGATGAGCAGTTCTTC. It yields the protein CASSLSWVGDEQFF.

This rearrangement joins TRBV11-2 to TRBJ1-1, with D uncertain. Germline-derived CDR1 and CDR2 are SGHAT and FQNNGV. The CDR3 spans 13 residues. V shed 1 base and J shed 6 bases, with 9 bases lying between them. The CDR3 DNA sequence: TGTGCCAGCAGCTTAGCTAGACTCGCTGAAGCTTTCTTT. Translating gives CASSLARLAEAFF.

This chain uses TRBV19 with TRBJ1-1, with D unresolved. V was cut by 6 bases and J by 0 bases, with 14 bases left in between. This CDR3 has 15 residues. CDR1 and CDR2 from the germline V gene are LNHDA and SQIVND (reference sequence). The CDR3 bases are TGTGCCAGTAGCCTTGGTAGGCGGATGAACACTGAAGCTTTCTTT. Its protein product is CASSLGRRMNTEAFF. The full variable domain, completed using reference TRBV19 and TRBJ1-1, is DGGITQSPKYLFRKEGQNVTLSCEQNLNHDAMYWYRQDPGQGLRLIYYSQIVNDFQKGDIAEGYSVSREKKESFPLTVTSAQKNPTAFYLCASSLGRRMNTEAFFGQGTRLTVV.

The gene calls are TRBV30 and TRBJ1-2, with D possibly TRBD1 on 6 matching bases. Trimming took 2 bases from V and 8 from J, leaving 21 bases between them. The CDR3 is 15 amino acids. The germline CDR1 and CDR2 sequences are GTSNPN and SVGIG (reference sequence). The CDR3 here is CAWSWAGDPPTGYTF. CDR3 in DNA: TGTGCCTGGAGTTGGGCAGGGGATCCTCCAACCGGCTACACCTTC.

V and J are TRBV11-3 and TRBJ2-1; D is undetermined. V was pared by 3 bases and J by 7 bases, with 4 bases between. This CDR3 is 11 amino acids long. Germline CDR1 is SGHNT and CDR2 is YENEEA. The CDR3: CASSLRNEQFF. For the CDR3, the DNA is TGTGCCAGCAGCTTGAGGAATGAGCAGTTCTTC.

This clone has only a few counts. The chain combines TRBV6-1 with TRBJ2-1; 12 bases line up with TRBD2. The V gene end was trimmed by 3 bases and the J gene end by 5 bases; junction bases not matched to a gene: 5. Germline CDR1 is MNHNS and CDR2 is SASEGT. The CDR3 contains 16 residues. CDR3 in amino acids: CASSEVLAGGNNEQFF. CDR3 sequence (DNA): TGTGCCAGCAGTGAGGTACTAGCGGGGGGCAACAATGAGCAGTTCTTC.

Points on this clone: Other nucleotide sequences from this sample produce the same CDR3. The rearrangement joins TRBV7-2 to TRBJ1-1; the match to TRBD1 covers 8 bases. With V trimmed by 3 bases and J by 4 bases, 1 base remained unmatched. The CDR3 contains 13 residues. The V gene's germline CDR1 is SGHTA and CDR2 FQGNSA. This CDR3 reads CASSLGTGTEAFF. For the CDR3, the DNA is TGTGCCAGCAGCTTGGGGACAGGCACTGAAGCTTTCTTT.

In this sample, this clone turned up many times. V and J are TRBV27 and TRBJ1-6; tentative D call: TRBD1 (5 bases). Germline values: CDR1 MNHEY, CDR2 SMNVEV (reference sequence). V was trimmed by 4 bases and J by 8 bases, leaving 15 bases between them. The length of the CDR3 is 15 residues. CDR3 protein: CASSWRRTPDSPLHF. CDR3 sequence (DNA): TGTGCCAGCAGTTGGCGAAGGACACCTGATTCACCCCTCCACTTT.

This clone was found a few times. The chain carries TRBV5-1 and TRBJ2-1; no firm D call. The CDR3 is 11 amino acids. Germline CDR1 and CDR2: SGHRS and YFSETQ. V gave up 0 bases and J gave up 10 bases, with 5 bases separating them. This CDR3 reads CASSLEGEQFF. The CDR3 bases are TGCGCCAGCAGCTTGGAGGGCGAGCAGTTCTTC. The variable domain in full, with the rest retrieved from reference TRBV5-1 and TRBJ2-1, is KAGVTQTPRYLIKTRGQQVTLSCSPISGHRSVSWYQQTPGQGLQFLFEYFSETQRNKGNFPGRFSGRQFSNSRSEMNVSTLELGDSALYLCASSLEGEQFFGPGTRLTVL.

The V call is TRBV7-2, the J call TRBJ2-7; D perhaps matches TRBD2 (5 bases). The CDR3 spans 16 residues. V lost 4 bases and J lost 1, with 17 bases in between. The germline CDR1 and CDR2 sequences are SGHTA and FQGNSA. The DNA for the CDR3 is TGTGCCAGCAGCTCCCCCCGCGGGCTGGGGTCCTACGAGCAGTACTTC. Its translation: CASSSPRGLGSYEQYF.

This clone was recorded a few times. This chain links TRBV19 with TRBJ1-2, with D perhaps matching TRBD1 (6 bases). V was pared by 5 bases and J by 4 bases, with 14 bases between. In germline, CDR1 is LNHDA, CDR2 SQIVND (reference sequence). CDR3 size: 14 residues. The CDR3 protein is CASSRMDSPYGYTF. The DNA for the CDR3 is TGTGCCAGTAGTCGCATGGACAGCCCCTATGGCTACACCTTC.

The chain has TRBV4-1 and TRBJ2-3; D gene uncertain. CDR1 and CDR2 from the germline V gene are MGHRA and YSYEKL. CDR3 length: 14 residues. Trimming took off 1 base at V and 2 bases at J, with 7 bases between the two ends. The CDR3 DNA reads as TGCGCCAGCAGCCAAGTACAGCCCACAGATACGCAGTATTTT. As protein: CASSQVQPTDTQYF.